This TCR beta chain emerged from a study of cytotoxic CD8 clonotypes in ibrutinib-treated CLL. The protocol was immunoSEQ multiplex PCR, while the TCRdb copy is restricted to in-frame clones and leaves out a portion. The sample holds 110,000 to 150,000 clones, about 80% seen once. Germline values: CDR1 SGHDT, CDR2 YYEEEE. V trimming: 0 bases; J trimming: 3 bases; junction bases outside the gene matches: 5. The CDR3 runs 15 residues. The sequencing used PBMCs, collected after 12 months of ibrutinib treatment. The sequence came from a human donor with chronic lymphocytic leukemia. The chain recombines TRBV5-6 with TRBJ2-7; 8 nucleotides line up with TRBD1. CDR3 bases: TGTGCCAGCAGCTTGGAACTGACAGGGGTCTACGAGCAGTACTTC. Its translation: CASSLELTGVYEQYF.